Following are 15 T cell receptor beta chains from one sample sequenced in a study of shared T cell receptors in the human thymus. Repertoires were generated with immunoSEQ multiplex PCR, while TCRdb's copy carries only in-frame clones and drops some. The sample yields some 720,000 clones, approximately 90% seen once. The same sample was also used in a study of human thymus T cells.

Sequencing was done on a sample of thymocytes. Source of these receptors: a boy under two years old with a congenital heart defect.

This chain uses TRBV5-1 with TRBJ1-2, with D unclear. The length of the CDR3 is 15 residues. V dropped 3 bases and J dropped 2 bases, with 14 bases sitting between them. The germline V gene encodes CDR1 SGHRS and CDR2 YFSETQ. The CDR3, as DNA: TGCGCCAGCAGCTCGGACGGACTTGAGAACTATGGCTACACCTTC. The encoded protein is CASSSDGLENYGYTF.

DNA of the CDR3: TGTGCCAGCAGCACGGGCCCGGACAGGCTCGGTGAGCAGTTCTTC. Its protein is CASSTGPDRLGEQFF. This chain joins TRBV5-6 and TRBJ2-1, with TRBD1 matching over 7 bases. This CDR3 spans 15 amino acids. From germline, CDR1 is SGHDT and CDR2 YYEEEE. Trimming at V came to 4 bases and at J to 9 bases, leaving 13 bases not matched to a gene.

The rearrangement uses TRBV5-1 and TRBJ2-7; 16 positions match TRBD2. The J segment lost 1 base and the V segment lost 4 bases, leaving 14 bases of the junction unmatched. The CDR3 loop spans 20 amino acids. The germline gives CDR1 SGHRS, CDR2 YFSETQ. CDR3 amino acids: CASSAPTGTSGREGSYEQYF. CDR3 DNA: TGCGCCAGCAGCGCGCCCACCGGGACTAGCGGGAGGGAAGGGTCCTACGAGCAGTACTTC.

The chain uses TRBV27 and TRBJ2-1, with 8 positions matching TRBD2. J lost 8 bases, V lost 7 bases, and 1 base had no gene match. Germline V lookup: CDR1 MNHEY, CDR2 SMNVEV (reference sequence). This CDR3 has 11 residues. The CDR3 here is CASTREDEQFF. CDR3 coding DNA: TGTGCCAGCACGCGGGAGGATGAGCAGTTCTTC.

CDR3 DNA: TGTGCCAGCAGAGCGGACAGGGCGAATCACATTCAGTACTTC. Amino acid sequence: CASRADRANHIQYF. This chain links TRBV6-5 with TRBJ2-4; TRBD1 matches at 8 bases. The CDR3 runs to 14 residues. V lost 6 bases, J lost 8 bases, and 9 bases stayed unmatched. Per the germline V gene, CDR1 is MNHEY and CDR2 is SVGAGI.

This chain links TRBV21-1 with TRBJ2-7; the table's D gene call, TRBD2, was not cross checked with the DNA. TRBV21-1 is a listed pseudogene. The CDR3 is 15 amino acids. CDR3 bases: TGTGCCAGCAGCAAAGCGAGCGGGAGTAGCAACGAGCAGTACTTC. Protein sequence: CASSKASGSSNEQYF.

The table lists this clone with a few counts. V is TRBV6-1 and J is TRBJ2-7; 9 bases line up with TRBD1. The CDR3 has 13 residues. Germline-derived CDR1 and CDR2 are MNHNS and SASEGT. J was trimmed by 6 bases and V by 8 bases; bases with no gene match: 8. CDR3 amino acids: CASQGQGFLEQYF. CDR3 DNA sequence: TGTGCCAGCCAAGGACAGGGGTTCCTCGAGCAGTACTTC.

The J gene is TRBJ1-5, the V gene TRBV7-2; D remains ambiguous. The CDR3 runs to 15 residues. In germline, CDR1 is SGHTA, CDR2 FQGNSA. V was clipped by 1 base and J by 0 bases, with 7 bases between them. The chain's CDR3 is CASSLVDNSNQPQHF. CDR3 DNA: TGTGCCAGCAGCTTAGTAGACAATAGCAATCAGCCCCAGCATTTT.

The chain couples TRBV4-1 to TRBJ2-7; 14 bases line up with TRBD2. Germline lookup yields CDR1 MGHRA and CDR2 YSYEKL. With V trimmed by 0 bases and J by 8 bases, 12 bases remained unmatched. The CDR3 loop spans 18 amino acids. CDR3 region: CASSQDAEGLAGVSQQYF. CDR3 bases: TGCGCCAGCAGCCAAGATGCCGAGGGACTAGCGGGAGTCAGCCAGCAGTACTTC.

The CDR3 sequence is CASSSGQIYEQYF. CDR3 coding DNA: TGTGCCAGCAGTTCGGGTCAGATCTACGAGCAGTACTTC. This chain uses TRBV6-1 with TRBJ2-7, with D unclear. This CDR3 is built from 13 residues. CDR1 is MNHNS and CDR2 is SASEGT in the germline V gene. Trimming took off 5 bases at V and 3 bases at J, with 11 bases between the two ends.

The chain combines TRBV27 with TRBJ2-5; possible D gene TRBD2, 6 bases. Germline CDR1 is MNHEY and CDR2 is SMNVEV (reference sequence). Between the trimmed V and J ends, which lost 6 bases and 5 bases, there was a span of 19 bases. The CDR3 spans 15 residues. CDR3 coding DNA: TGTGCCAGCAGGGGGGGACTGACCCGGCGGGAGACCCAGTACTTC. Amino acids: CASRGGLTRRETQYF.

The chain uses TRBV19 and TRBJ2-7; TRBD2 matches 8 bases. After removal of 7 bases from V and 5 bases from J, the junction contained 16 bases not matched to a gene. CDR1 and CDR2 from the germline V gene are LNHDA and SQIVND (reference sequence). The CDR3 consists of 16 residues. As DNA, the CDR3 is TGTGCCAGTACCGCATCCCGACGGGAGGGCCTACACGAGCAGTACTTC. Amino acids: CASTASRREGLHEQYF.

The chain employs TRBV4-3 and TRBJ1-4, with no clear D. This CDR3 contains 16 residues. V was clipped by 1 base and J by 3 bases, with 12 bases between them. Germline CDR1 is LGHNA and CDR2 is YSLEER. CDR3 amino acids: CASSQGGNGANEKLFF. CDR3 nucleotide sequence: TGCGCCAGCAGCCAAGGCGGGAATGGGGCTAATGAAAAACTGTTTTTT.

The chain links TRBV4-1 to TRBJ2-1; TRBD2 agrees at 8 bases. The CDR3 is 16 residues long. The trim removed 0 bases at V and 5 bases at J, leaving 6 bases unmatched. Germline CDR1 MGHRA, CDR2 YSYEKL. The CDR3 protein is CASSQEKREPDNEQFF. In nucleotides, the CDR3 is TGCGCCAGCAGCCAAGAGAAGCGGGAGCCCGACAATGAGCAGTTCTTC.

V gene TRBV7-2 combines with J gene TRBJ2-1, with 9 nucleotides matching TRBD2. This CDR3 contains 15 residues. Losses at the gene ends were 6 bases for V and 7 bases for J; bases not matched to a gene: 10. Germline-derived CDR1 and CDR2 are SGHTA and FQGNSA. CDR3 DNA: TGTGCCAGCAGTCGCGCGGGAGGGCCGGGGAATGAGCAGTTCTTC. Amino acids: CASSRAGGPGNEQFF.